This entry features one T cell receptor beta chain sequence. Repertoires were generated with immunoSEQ multiplex PCR, while TCRdb's copy carries only in-frame clones and drops some. The table lists approximately 33,000 clones, roughly three quarters of them singletons. This specimen comes from a study of STAT5B mutations in CD4+ large granular lymphocyte leukemia. Germline V gives CDR1 GTSNPN, CDR2 SVGIG (reference sequence). The CDR3 is 14 residues long. V usage is TRBV30 and J usage is TRBJ1-4, with D perhaps TRBD1 (6 bases). This receptor was obtained from a human donor in good health. The sequenced sample consisted of CD4+ T cells from blood buffy coats. The CDR3 DNA sequence: TGTGGGTTGGGGGCTGGGACAACTAATGAAAAACTGTTTTTT. It translates to CGLGAGTTNEKLFF.